A single sample is the source of the 20 T cell receptor beta chains below, sequenced in a study of blood T cells in healthy people across ages. Sample-barcoded 5' priming and a J-beta primer mix drove a second PCR of about 6 to 12 cycles. TCRdb passed the 5' RACE reads through MiXCR, listing each CDR3 protein once. The sample yields nearly 1 million distinct CDR3 sequences, just over 50% seen once. The sequencing sample was made of blood. These receptor sequences come from a woman between 55 and 75 years old in good health.

The V and J genes are TRBV20-1 and TRBJ2-3; perhaps TRBD1 as D (6 bases). Trimming shortened V by 0 bases and J by 5 bases, and 12 bases separated the two germline ends. In germline, CDR1 is DFQATT, CDR2 SNEGSKA (reference sequence). This CDR3 has 14 residues. The CDR3 here is CSARDRRGGDTQYF. The DNA for the CDR3 is TGCAGTGCTAGAGATCGTAGAGGGGGAGATACGCAGTATTTT.

V and J are TRBV5-1 and TRBJ2-4; TRBD2 agrees at 11 bases. Germline CDR1 SGHRS, CDR2 YFSETQ. The ends lost 2 bases at V and 13 bases at J; junction bases unmatched: 11. The CDR3 extends over 15 amino acids. Written as DNA, the CDR3 is TGCGCCAGCAGCTTACAACTAGCGGGGGACAATGAGCAGTACTTC. Residues: CASSLQLAGDNEQYF.

The V call is TRBV3-1, the J call TRBJ1-1; unclear D gene. Per germline, CDR1 LGHDT and CDR2 YNNKEL (reference sequence). The CDR3 covers 15 residues. V was trimmed by 4 bases and J by 1 base, leaving 13 bases between them. CDR3 nucleotides: TGTGCCAGCAGCCCGCGTTTCCGACAGAACACTGAAGCTTTCTTT. Encoded protein: CASSPRFRQNTEAFF.

This clonotype was recorded a few times. The chain links TRBV12-5 to TRBJ2-1; D is perhaps TRBD1 (5 bases). V lost 1 base to trimming and J lost 6 bases, with 10 bases between them. The V gene's germline CDR1 is LGHNT and CDR2 FRNRAP. The CDR3 totals 14 residues. The CDR3 DNA reads TGTGCTAGTGGTTTGGGGCAGGGTTTCAATGAGCAGTTCTTC. This sequence encodes CASGLGQGFNEQFF.

The V call is TRBV4-1, the J call TRBJ2-3; 10 bases fit TRBD1. With 1 base clipped from V and 1 base from J, the junction kept 5 bases outside the gene matches. The germline CDR1 and CDR2 sequences are MGHRA and YSYEKL. This CDR3 is built from 17 residues. CDR3 in DNA: TGCGCCAGCAGCCAAGTGACCGGACAGGGGGGCACAGATACGCAGTATTTT. It is translated as CASSQVTGQGGTDTQYF.

A few counts support this clonotype. This sequence joins TRBV4-1 and TRBJ2-7, with D possibly TRBD1 on 5 matching bases. The germline gives CDR1 MGHRA, CDR2 YSYEKL. V was cut by 0 bases and J by 3 bases, with 12 bases left in between. The CDR3 consists of 15 residues. The CDR3 nucleotides are TGCGCCAGCAGCCAAGATAATCCAGGGCTCTACGAGCAGTACTTC. This encodes CASSQDNPGLYEQYF.

The sample holds a few counts of this clonotype. The V and J genes are TRBV20-1 and TRBJ2-7, with D tentatively TRBD1 or TRBD2 (5 bases each). Germline-derived CDR1 and CDR2 are DFQATT and SNEGSKA (reference sequence). The V gene lost 6 bases and the J gene lost 9 bases, with 18 bases spanning the gap. The CDR3 runs to 12 residues. The CDR3 here is CSAQLEFGGQYF. CDR3 bases: TGCAGTGCCCAACTAGAGTTTGGGGGGCAGTACTTC.

This clonotype showed up just a few times. This sequence joins TRBV7-2 and TRBJ2-3; 11 bases are a match to TRBD1. Germline CDR1 is SGHTA and CDR2 is FQGNSA. This CDR3 region has 14 residues. With V trimmed by 8 bases and J by 2 bases, 3 bases remained unmatched. CDR3 sequence: CASGQGAPTDTQYF. The CDR3 nucleotides are TGTGCCAGCGGACAGGGGGCGCCCACAGATACGCAGTATTTT.

This chain uses TRBV5-4 with TRBJ2-3; unclear D gene. Germline values: CDR1 SGHNT, CDR2 YYREEE (reference sequence). The CDR3 is made up of 15 amino acids. Trimming cost V 6 bases and J 0 bases, with 14 bases left between them. The DNA for the CDR3 is TGTGCCAGCACCAAAGGTGGGGTGAGCACAGATACGCAGTATTTT. It translates to CASTKGGVSTDTQYF.

V and J are TRBV6-2 or TRBV6-3 and TRBJ1-5; TRBD1 agrees at 8 bases. Germline V gene sequence: CDR1 MNHEY, CDR2 SVGEGT. V dropped 2 bases and J dropped 3; count of bases not matched to a gene: 3. CDR3 length equals 15 residues. The CDR3 DNA reads as TGTGCCAGCAGTTACCTGGACAGGGTCAATCAGCCCCAGCATTTT. It translates to CASSYLDRVNQPQHF.

This chain links TRBV7-3 with TRBJ2-1; TRBD2 agrees at 8 bases. Germline V gene sequence: CDR1 SGHTA, CDR2 FQGTGA. The junction had 10 bases not matched to a gene; V was cut back by 5 bases and J by 10 bases. The CDR3 extends over 14 amino acids. DNA of the CDR3: TGTGCCAGCAGCCCCACTAGCGGAGTAGGAGAGCAGTTCTTC. It is translated as CASSPTSGVGEQFF.

In this sample, this clonotype turned up a few times. The chain is built from TRBV20-1 and TRBJ1-6; D might be TRBD1 (6 bases). Germline CDR1 is DFQATT and CDR2 is SNEGSKA (reference sequence). This CDR3 contains 13 residues. Trimming pared 1 base from V and 8 bases from J, leaving 9 bases between. DNA of the CDR3: TGCAGTGCTAGAGGGGACATGGATTCACCCCTCCACTTT. It specifies CSARGDMDSPLHF.

The V call is TRBV7-2, the J call TRBJ2-1; TRBD2 matches at 11 bases. Germline lookup yields CDR1 SGHTA and CDR2 FQGNSA. J lost 12 bases, V lost 5 bases, and 18 bases had no gene match. This CDR3 has 17 residues. CDR3 bases: TGTGCCAGCAGCAACGCAGGAAGCTTACTAGCGGGAGCGGGGCAGTTCTTC. It yields the protein CASSNAGSLLAGAGQFF.

This clonotype showed up just a few times. The rearrangement joins TRBV13 to TRBJ2-7; D is ambiguous. CDR3 size: 14 residues. With 1 base removed from V and 0 bases from J, the gap between germline ends came to 7 bases. Germline V gives CDR1 PRHDT, CDR2 FYEKMQ (reference sequence). In nucleotides, the CDR3 is TGTGCCAGCAGCTTAGTGGGGAACTCCTACGAGCAGTACTTC. The encoded protein is CASSLVGNSYEQYF.

Concerning this clonotype itself: Its ends do not fully match the called genes, so a read error is possible. The chain joins TRBV9 to TRBJ2-5; D not resolved. Germline V lookup: CDR1 SGDLS, CDR2 YYNGEE. The CDR3 has 13 amino acids. The CDR3 sequence is CANSVGLQETQYF. CDR3 DNA: TGTGCCAACAGCGTAGGATTGCAAGAGACCCAGTACTTC.

The chain couples TRBV6-6 to TRBJ2-7; D tentatively reads TRBD1 or TRBD2 (5 bases each). CDR3 size: 11 residues. Germline values: CDR1 MNHNY, CDR2 SVGAGI (reference sequence). V dropped 8 bases and J dropped 5 bases, with 10 bases sitting between them. CDR3 in DNA: TGTGCCAGCGGGGGTTTGGACGAGCAGTACTTC. The encoded protein is CASGGLDEQYF.

The chain carries TRBV20-1 and TRBJ2-7; TRBD1 might be the D (7 bases). V lost 8 bases, J lost 6 bases, and 14 bases lay in between. Germline lookup yields CDR1 DFQATT and CDR2 SNEGSKA (reference sequence). This CDR3 has 11 residues. The CDR3, as DNA: TGCAGTACCAACAGGGGAGGCGAGCAGTACTTC. Its protein product is CSTNRGGEQYF.

J is TRBJ2-2 and V is TRBV6-1; 8 bases line up with TRBD2. V lost 0 bases and J lost 2; bases outside the gene matches: 2. Germline V lookup: CDR1 MNHNS, CDR2 SASEGT. This CDR3 contains 16 residues. The CDR3 DNA follows: TGTGCCAGCAGTGAAGCCCTAGCGGGTAACACCGGGGAGCTGTTTTTT. Its protein product is CASSEALAGNTGELFF.

The J gene is TRBJ2-7, the V gene TRBV7-2; 13 nucleotides match TRBD2. The length of the CDR3 is 15 residues. Germline CDR1 SGHTA, CDR2 FQGNSA. Losses at the gene ends were 6 bases for V and 10 bases for J; bases not matched to a gene: 12. The CDR3 spells CASRLAGGGEETQYF. CDR3 DNA: TGTGCCAGCAGACTAGCGGGAGGGGGGGAGGAAACCCAGTACTTC.

This clonotype was seen a few times. V and J are TRBV7-9 and TRBJ2-6, with D perhaps TRBD1 (6 bases). Germline V CDR1 and CDR2: SEHNR, FQNEAQ (reference sequence). This CDR3 contains 13 residues. V shed 5 bases and J shed 11 bases, with 13 bases lying between them. The CDR3 DNA is TGTGCCAGCAGCCAGATAGCAGGGGACGTCCTGACTTTC. It specifies CASSQIAGDVLTF. Full variable domain (remainder filled in from reference TRBV7-9 and TRBJ2-6): DTGVSQNPRHKITKRGQNVTFRCDPISEHNRLYWYRQTLGQGPEFLTYFQNEAQLEKSRLLSDRFSAERPKGSFSTLEIQRTEQGDSAMYLCASSQIAGDVLTFGAGSRLTVL.